Sequencing of this T cell receptor (beta chain) was carried out in a study of blood T cell repertoires in COVID-19. Looking at the study overall: The United States, Italy and Spain provided the acute and convalescent COVID-19 samples.

Sequencing was performed with immunoSEQ multiplex PCR; in TCRdb, only in-frame clones are kept and a portion is missing. Of some 150,000 clones in the sample, about 80% are singletons; the top ten hold 4%. CDR1 is MDHEN and CDR2 is SYDVKM in the germline V gene. The CDR3 totals 19 residues. Trimming stripped 6 bases from V and 4 bases from J, with 28 bases between. This TCR derives from a woman aged 60 to 75 with acute or convalescent COVID-19. This chain links TRBV28 with TRBJ2-1; D may be TRBD2 (6 bases). Sequenced input: peripheral blood. CDR3 loop: CASRVGRILAERAYNEQFF. The CDR3 DNA follows: TGTGCCAGCAGAGTAGGTAGAATTTTAGCGGAGAGGGCGTACAATGAGCAGTTCTTC.